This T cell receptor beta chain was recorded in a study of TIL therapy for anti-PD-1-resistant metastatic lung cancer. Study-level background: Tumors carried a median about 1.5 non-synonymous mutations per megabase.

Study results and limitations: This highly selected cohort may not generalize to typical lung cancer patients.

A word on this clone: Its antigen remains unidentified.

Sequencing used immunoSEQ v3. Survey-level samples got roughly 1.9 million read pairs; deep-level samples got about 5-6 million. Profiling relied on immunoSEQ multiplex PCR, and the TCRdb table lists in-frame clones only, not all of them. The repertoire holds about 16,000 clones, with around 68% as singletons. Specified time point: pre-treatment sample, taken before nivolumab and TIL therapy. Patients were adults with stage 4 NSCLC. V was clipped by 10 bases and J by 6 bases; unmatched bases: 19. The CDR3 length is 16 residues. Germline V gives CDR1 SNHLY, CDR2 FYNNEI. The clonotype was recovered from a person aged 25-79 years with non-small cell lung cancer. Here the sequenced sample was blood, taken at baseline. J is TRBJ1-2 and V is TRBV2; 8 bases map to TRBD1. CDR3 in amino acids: CAIPFRDRPISDGYTF. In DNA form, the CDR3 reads TGTGCCATCCCCTTCCGGGACAGGCCCATTTCGGATGGCTACACCTTC.